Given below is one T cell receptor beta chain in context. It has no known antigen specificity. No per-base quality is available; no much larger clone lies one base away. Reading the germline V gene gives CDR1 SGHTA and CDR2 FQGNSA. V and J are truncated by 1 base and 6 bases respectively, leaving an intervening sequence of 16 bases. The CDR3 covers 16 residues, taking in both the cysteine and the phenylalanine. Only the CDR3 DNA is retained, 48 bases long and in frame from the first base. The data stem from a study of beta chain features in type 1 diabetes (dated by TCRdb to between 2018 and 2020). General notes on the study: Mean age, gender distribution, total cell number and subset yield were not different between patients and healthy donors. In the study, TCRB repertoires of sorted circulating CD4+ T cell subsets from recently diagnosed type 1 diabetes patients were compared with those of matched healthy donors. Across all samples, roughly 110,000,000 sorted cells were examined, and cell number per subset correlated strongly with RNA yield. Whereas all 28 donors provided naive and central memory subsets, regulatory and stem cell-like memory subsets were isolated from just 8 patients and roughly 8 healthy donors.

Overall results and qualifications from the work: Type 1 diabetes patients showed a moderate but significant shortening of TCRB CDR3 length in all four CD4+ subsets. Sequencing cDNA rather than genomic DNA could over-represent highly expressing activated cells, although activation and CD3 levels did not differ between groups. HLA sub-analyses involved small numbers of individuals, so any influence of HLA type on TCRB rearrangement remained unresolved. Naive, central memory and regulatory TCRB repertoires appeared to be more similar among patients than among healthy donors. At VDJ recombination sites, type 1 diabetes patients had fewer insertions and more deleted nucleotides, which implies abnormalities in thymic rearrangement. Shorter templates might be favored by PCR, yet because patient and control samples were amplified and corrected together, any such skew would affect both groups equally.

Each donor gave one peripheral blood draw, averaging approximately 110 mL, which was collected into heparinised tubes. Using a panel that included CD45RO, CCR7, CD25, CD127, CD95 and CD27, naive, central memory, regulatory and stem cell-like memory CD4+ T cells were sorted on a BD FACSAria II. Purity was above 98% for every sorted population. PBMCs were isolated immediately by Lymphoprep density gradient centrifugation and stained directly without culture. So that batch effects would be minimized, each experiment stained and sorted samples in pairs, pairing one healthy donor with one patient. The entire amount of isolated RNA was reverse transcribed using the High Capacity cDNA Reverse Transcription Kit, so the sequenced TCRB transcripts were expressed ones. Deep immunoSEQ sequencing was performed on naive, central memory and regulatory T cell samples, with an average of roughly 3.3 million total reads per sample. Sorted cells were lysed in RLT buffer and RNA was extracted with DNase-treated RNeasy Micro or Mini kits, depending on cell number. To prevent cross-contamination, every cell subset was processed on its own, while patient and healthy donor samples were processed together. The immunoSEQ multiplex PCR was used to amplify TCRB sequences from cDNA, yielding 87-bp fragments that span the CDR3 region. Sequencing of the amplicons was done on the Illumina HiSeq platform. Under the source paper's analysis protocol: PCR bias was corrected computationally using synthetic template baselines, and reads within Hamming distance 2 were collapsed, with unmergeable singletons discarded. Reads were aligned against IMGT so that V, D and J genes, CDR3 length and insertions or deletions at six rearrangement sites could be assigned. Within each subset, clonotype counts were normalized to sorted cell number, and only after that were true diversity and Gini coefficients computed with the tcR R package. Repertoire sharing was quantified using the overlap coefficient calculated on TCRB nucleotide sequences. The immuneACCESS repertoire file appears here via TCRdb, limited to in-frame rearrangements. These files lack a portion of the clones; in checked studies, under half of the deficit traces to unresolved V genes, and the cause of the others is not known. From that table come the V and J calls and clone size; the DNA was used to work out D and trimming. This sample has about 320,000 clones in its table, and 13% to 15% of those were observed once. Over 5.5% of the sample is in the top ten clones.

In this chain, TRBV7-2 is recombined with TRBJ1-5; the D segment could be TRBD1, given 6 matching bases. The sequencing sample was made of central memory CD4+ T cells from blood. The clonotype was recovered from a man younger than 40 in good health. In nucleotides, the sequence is TGTGCCAGCAGCTTAGAATGGGGGGCCTCCGGTCAGCCCCAGCATTTT. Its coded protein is CASSLEWGASGQPQHF.